The rows below give T cell receptor beta chains drawn from one sample of a study of cytomegalovirus exposure and HLA in healthy donors. Measured with immunoSEQ multiplex PCR; TCRdb has only the in-frame clones, and not every one. Among under 200,000 clones, almost 80% were seen once, and the ten largest hold 1.3%. Sequencing input: PBMCs. The receptors stem from a man aged 30 to 39 in good health and CMV-seronegative. CDR3s include the opening cysteine and the closing phenylalanine or tryptophan. D genes are given only for firm matches.

.,TRBV6-6,TRBJ1-1,CASSTTGRENTEAFF
TRBD2,TRBV5-1,TRBJ2-3,CASSAGLAGGTDTQYF
.,TRBV7-2,TRBJ1-6,CASSRQGQGSPLHF
.,TRBV7-6,TRBJ2-5,CASSSAGKGETQYF
.,TRBV6-6,TRBJ2-1,CASRKSQENEQFF
TRBD2,TRBV5-1,TRBJ2-1,CASSLASGRYNEQFF
.,TRBV19,TRBJ1-5,CASTPMAGASNQPQHF
TRBD1,TRBV18,TRBJ1-1,CASSPGTGDKAFF
TRBD1,TRBV25-1,TRBJ2-5,CASSDPTGGKETQYF
.,TRBV5-1,TRBJ1-2,CASSETGTYGYTF
.,TRBV6-1,TRBJ1-5,CASSELAGPQPQHF
.,TRBV5-4,TRBJ2-3,CASSRPGLTRTSTDTQYF
TRBD1,TRBV7-2,TRBJ1-2,CASSSYRGGDGYTF
.,TRBV16,TRBJ2-7,CASSQAQVLSYEQYF
TRBD1,TRBV7-2,TRBJ2-3,CASSLGQGTTDTQYF
.,TRBV19,TRBJ2-6,CASSAREAGANVLTF
.,TRBV7-9,TRBJ1-1,CASSLGGAGNTEAFF